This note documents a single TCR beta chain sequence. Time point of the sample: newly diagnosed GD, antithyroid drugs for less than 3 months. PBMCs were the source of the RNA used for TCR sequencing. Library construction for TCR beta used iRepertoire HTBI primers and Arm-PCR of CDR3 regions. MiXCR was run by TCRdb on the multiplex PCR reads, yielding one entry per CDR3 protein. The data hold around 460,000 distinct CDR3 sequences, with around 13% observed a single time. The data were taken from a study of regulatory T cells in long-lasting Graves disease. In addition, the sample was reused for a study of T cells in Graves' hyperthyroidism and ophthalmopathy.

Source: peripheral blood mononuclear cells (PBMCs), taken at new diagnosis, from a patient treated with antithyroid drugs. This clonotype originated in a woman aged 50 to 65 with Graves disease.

The CDR3 sequence: CASSHQGQGAGQPQHF. The CDR3 nucleotides read TGTGCCAGTAGTCACCAGGGGCAGGGGGCAGGACAGCCCCAGCATTTT. This chain connects TRBV19 to TRBJ1-5; 8 bases are shared with TRBD1. CDR1 is LNHDA, CDR2 SQIVND, per germline (reference sequence). The CDR3 contains 16 residues. Trimming at V came to 5 bases and at J to 7 bases, leaving 13 bases not matched to a gene.